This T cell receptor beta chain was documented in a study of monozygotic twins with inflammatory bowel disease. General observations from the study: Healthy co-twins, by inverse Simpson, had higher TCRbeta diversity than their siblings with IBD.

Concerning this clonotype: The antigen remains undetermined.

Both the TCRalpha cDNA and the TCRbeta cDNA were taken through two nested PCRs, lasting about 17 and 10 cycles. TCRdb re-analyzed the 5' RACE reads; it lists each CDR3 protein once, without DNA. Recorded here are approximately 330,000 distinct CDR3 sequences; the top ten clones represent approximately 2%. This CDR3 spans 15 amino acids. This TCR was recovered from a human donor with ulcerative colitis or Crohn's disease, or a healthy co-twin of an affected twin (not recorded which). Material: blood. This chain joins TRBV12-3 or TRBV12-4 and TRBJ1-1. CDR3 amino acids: CASSLGPLMNTEAFF.